This T cell receptor beta chain was identified in a study of cytomegalovirus exposure and HLA in healthy donors. Study at large: Previous work identified 100 million or so unique TCR beta sequences from 200 million or so T cells. Broader study findings: For presence/absence analyses, sequencing depth was assumed to be roughly uniform across donors. The listing of roughly 160 TCR beta chains classed them as cytomegalovirus-associated.

Remarks on this clone: Its antigen is undetermined.

Germline V gene data show CDR1 as SGDLS and CDR2 as YYNGEE. This CDR3 region has 16 residues. V dropped 0 bases and J dropped 0 bases, with 10 bases sitting between them. A multiplex PCR was run with 60 Vbeta primers and 13 Jbeta primers. Assay: immunoSEQ multiplex PCR; the TCRdb copy retains only in-frame clones and omits some. Of approximately 190,000 clones in the sample, approximately 84% were seen once. Sequencing was carried out using PBMCs. The chain combines TRBV9 with TRBJ1-3; no clear D gene. This sequence was found in a woman between 50 and 59 years old in good health and CMV-seropositive. The CDR3 DNA reads as TGTGCCAGCAGCGTAGCTACCGACATCTCTGGAAACACCATATATTTT. Amino acid sequence: CASSVATDISGNTIYF.